A selection of T cell receptor beta chains follows, all from one sample in a study of blood T cell repertoires in COVID-19. The data were produced by immunoSEQ multiplex PCR, yet TCRdb's version contains in-frame clones alone and is incomplete. Of 150,000 to 200,000 clones detected, around 81% appear once; the ten largest clones hold around 7%. The sequencing sample was made of PBMCs or T cells enriched from blood (not recorded which). The receptors derive from a man in his forties who had recovered from COVID-19. CDR3s include the opening cysteine and the closing phenylalanine or tryptophan. Fields, in order: V gene, J gene, clone size, D gene, CDR3 protein, CDR3 DNA. The D gene is left open where the match is weak. Only part of the rows carry a size: once, few, many, or a class if the clone is expanded.

>TRBV7-9|TRBJ2-3|-|-
CASSLGGSGVTDTQYF
TGTGCCAGCAGCTTAGGAGGTAGCGGTGTCACAGATACGCAGTATTTT
>TRBV3-1/TRBV3-2|TRBJ1-1|-|-
CASSQEGGGRNEAFF
TGTGCCAGCAGCCAAGAGGGTGGGGGGAGGAATGAAGCTTTCTTT
>TRBV9|TRBJ1-3|-|TRBD1
CASSVAGTAGNTIYF
TGTGCCAGCAGCGTAGCTGGGACAGCTGGAAACACCATATATTTT
>TRBV19|TRBJ1-4|-|TRBD1
CASTKAGTAEKLFF
TGTGCCAGTACGAAGGCCGGGACAGCGGAAAAACTGTTTTTT
>TRBV4-1|TRBJ1-6|-|-
CASSQTGDWDLHF
TGCGCCAGCAGCCAGACAGGAGACTGGGACCTCCACTTT
>TRBV30|TRBJ1-2|-|-
CAWSHPQAGDYGYTF
TGTGCCTGGAGTCATCCACAGGCAGGGGACTATGGCTACACCTTC
>TRBV13|TRBJ2-7|-|-
CASSRPLSYEQYF
TGTGCCAGCAGTCGCCCCCTGAGCTACGAGCAGTACTTC
>TRBV6-5|TRBJ1-1|-|-
CASSYSMGAGTEAFF
TGTGCCAGCAGTTACTCTATGGGGGCGGGCACTGAAGCTTTCTTT
>TRBV4-2|TRBJ1-1|-|-
CASSQDPGWDTEAFF
TGTGCCAGCAGCCAAGATCCAGGGTGGGACACTGAAGCTTTCTTT
>TRBV5-4|TRBJ1-2|-|-
CASSWAAGDYGYTF
TGTGCCAGCAGCTGGGCGGCGGGTGACTATGGCTACACCTTC
>TRBV6-4|TRBJ1-4|few|-
CASSYHTGRYATNEKLFF
TGTGCCAGCAGCTACCACACGGGGAGATACGCAACTAATGAAAAACTGTTTTTT
>TRBV27|TRBJ1-4|-|-
CASSSGGGLGKLFF
TGTGCCAGCAGTTCTGGGGGGGGGCTGGGAAAACTGTTTTTT
>TRBV3-1/TRBV3-2|TRBJ2-7|-|TRBD1
CASSQDSLDRGKYF
TGTGCCAGCAGCCAAGATTCCCTGGACAGGGGAAAGTACTTC
>TRBV5-8|TRBJ1-2|-|-
CASSPTFNYGYTF
TGTGCCAGCAGCCCCACTTTTAACTATGGCTACACCTTC
>TRBV11-2|TRBJ2-2|-|TRBD2
CANKKGLAGELFF
TGTGCCAATAAAAAGGGACTAGCTGGGGAGCTGTTTTTT
>TRBV5-1|TRBJ2-7|-|TRBD1
CASSPLGTGGPYEQYF
TGCGCCAGCAGCCCCCTGGGGACAGGGGGTCCCTACGAGCAGTACTTC
>TRBV7-8|TRBJ1-1|-|-
CASSARGNRDTEAFF
TGTGCCAGCAGCGCAAGGGGAAACAGGGATACCGAAGCTTTCTTT
>TRBV19|TRBJ1-1|-|TRBD1
CASSLQTGADTEAFF
TGTGCCAGTAGTCTTCAGACAGGGGCAGACACTGAAGCTTTCTTT
>TRBV4-1|TRBJ1-3|-|-
CASRGVTGNTIYF
TGCGCCTCGCGGGGGGTCACTGGAAACACCATATATTTT
>TRBV19|TRBJ1-2|-|-
CASSQGQGPNYGYTF
TGTGCCAGTAGTCAGGGGCAGGGGCCTAACTATGGCTACACCTTC
>TRBV11-1|TRBJ1-6|-|-
CASTAGPNSPLHF
TGTGCCAGCACCGCAGGGCCAAATTCACCCCTCCACTTT
>TRBV27|TRBJ2-5|-|-
CASSLSRRETQYF
TGTGCCAGCAGTTTATCCCGCCGGGAGACCCAGTACTTC
>TRBV3-1/TRBV3-2|TRBJ2-7|-|-
CASRNRYEQYF
TGTGCCAGCAGGAACAGGTACGAGCAGTACTTC
>TRBV6-5|TRBJ2-1|few|TRBD2
CASSYYAGGIPSEQFF
TGTGCCAGCAGTTATTATGCGGGGGGGATCCCCAGCGAGCAGTTCTTC
>TRBV6-4|TRBJ2-3|many|TRBD2
CASSEGTSGGDTQYF
TGTGCCAGCAGTGAGGGGACTAGCGGGGGGGATACGCAGTATTTT
>TRBV28|TRBJ1-1|-|TRBD1
CASSLYTGGTEAFF
TGTGCCAGCAGTTTATACACAGGGGGCACTGAAGCTTTCTTT
>TRBV10-3|TRBJ1-5|-|-
CAISPGHDQPQHF
TGTGCCATCAGTCCGGGACACGATCAGCCCCAGCATTTT
>TRBV18|TRBJ1-5|-|TRBD1
CASSPSTGYQPQHF
TGTGCCAGCTCACCATCGACAGGGTATCAGCCCCAGCATTTT
>TRBV7-6|TRBJ1-1|-|TRBD1
CASSVRQGNTEAFF
TGTGCCAGCAGCGTACGACAGGGGAACACTGAAGCTTTCTTT
>TRBV6-5|TRBJ1-1|-|-
CASSQDLRGSTEAFF
TGTGCCAGCAGCCAAGACCTCAGGGGAAGCACTGAAGCTTTCTTT
>TRBV18|TRBJ2-1|-|TRBD1
CASSQTRGFDINEQFF
TGTGCCAGCTCGCAAACCAGGGGGTTTGATATTAATGAGCAGTTCTTC
>TRBV5-1|TRBJ2-3|-|TRBD1
CASSPGQGGTDTQYF
TGCGCCAGCAGCCCAGGACAGGGAGGTACAGATACGCAGTATTTT
>TRBV4-1|TRBJ2-1|few|-
CASSQRGNEQFF
TGCGCCAGCAGCCAAAGGGGGAATGAGCAGTTCTTC
>TRBV19|TRBJ1-5|-|-
CASSIDLFGRAINQPQHF
TGTGCCAGTAGTATAGATCTATTCGGCAGGGCGATCAATCAGCCCCAGCATTTT
>TRBV18|TRBJ2-5|-|TRBD1
CASSPPWTGGSETQYF
TGTGCCAGCTCACCACCGTGGACAGGGGGGTCAGAGACCCAGTACTTC
>TRBV7-8|TRBJ1-3|-|-
CASSAGRFGNTIYF
TGTGCCAGCAGCGCAGGAAGATTCGGAAACACCATATATTTT
>TRBV5-1|TRBJ2-3|-|-
CASSSTTSRADTQYF
TGCGCCAGCAGCTCCACAACCTCGAGGGCAGATACGCAGTATTTT
>TRBV5-1|TRBJ1-1|-|-
CASSLGPGTGTEAFF
TGCGCCAGCAGCTTGGGTCCAGGGACTGGGACTGAAGCTTTCTTT
>TRBV13|TRBJ1-1|-|-
CASSPRWGQAAFF
TGTGCCAGCAGCCCCCGATGGGGGCAGGCAGCTTTCTTT
>TRBV5-1|TRBJ2-1|-|TRBD1
CASSPGGRGNEQFF
TGCGCCAGCAGCCCAGGGGGTAGGGGGAATGAGCAGTTCTTC
>TRBV5-4|TRBJ2-1|-|TRBD2
CASSLIAGGPGINEQFF
TGTGCCAGCAGCTTGATAGCGGGGGGGCCGGGTATCAATGAGCAGTTCTTC
>TRBV19|TRBJ1-2|-|-
CASSISQNGYGYTF
TGTGCCAGTAGTATCTCCCAAAACGGCTATGGCTACACCTTC
>TRBV15|TRBJ2-7|-|-
CATSRIGSRLSLYEQYF
TGTGCCACCAGCAGAATAGGATCTAGACTGTCATTATACGAGCAGTACTTC
>TRBV7-9|TRBJ2-7|-|TRBD1
CASSSGQGTDEQYF
TGTGCCAGCAGCTCGGGACAGGGGACCGACGAGCAGTACTTC
>TRBV11-2|TRBJ2-5|-|TRBD1
CATAPGTGQRQETQYF
TGTGCCACCGCACCCGGGACAGGGCAGCGCCAAGAGACCCAGTACTTC
>TRBV7-3|TRBJ2-1|-|TRBD2
CASSTAGLAGGPNYNEQFF
TGTGCCAGCAGCACCGCGGGACTAGCGGGGGGCCCGAACTACAATGAGCAGTTCTTC
>TRBV11-3|TRBJ2-3|-|-
CASSPFGGDTQYF
TGTGCCAGCAGCCCATTCGGGGGAGATACGCAGTATTTT
>TRBV29-1|TRBJ1-1|-|-
CSAATGNTEAFF
TGCAGCGCTGCGACAGGCAACACTGAAGCTTTCTTT
>TRBV7-2|TRBJ1-5|once|TRBD1
CASSPRTGGWQPQHF
TGTGCCAGCAGCCCCAGGACAGGGGGCTGGCAGCCCCAGCATTTT
>TRBV19|TRBJ1-1|-|-
CASSRLLGGTEAFF
TGTGCCAGTAGTCGACTATTAGGGGGAACTGAAGCTTTCTTT
>TRBV29-1|TRBJ2-7|many|-
CSVAPTEPYEQYF
TGCAGCGTTGCCCCGACAGAACCCTACGAGCAGTACTTC
>TRBV27|TRBJ1-2|-|-
CASSPGAAYGYTF
TGTGCCAGCAGTCCTGGGGCAGCCTATGGCTACACCTTC
>TRBV28|TRBJ2-7|few|TRBD1
CASIWGQGTYEQYF
TGTGCCAGCATCTGGGGACAGGGAACTTACGAGCAGTACTTC
>TRBV6-5|TRBJ1-6|-|-
CASSYWTSDNSPLHF
TGTGCCAGCAGTTACTGGACTTCGGATAATTCACCCCTCCACTTT